This T cell receptor (beta chain) was sequenced during a study of blood T cell repertoires in COVID-19. The germline CDR1 and CDR2 sequences are MNHEY and SVGAGI. V shed 2 bases and J shed 7 bases, with 12 bases lying between them. This CDR3 is 14 amino acids long. The table came from immunoSEQ multiplex PCR; TCRdb's copy has only in-frame clones and leaves some out. Among approximately 340,000 clones, more than 85% were seen once, and the ten largest hold just over 0.85%. Residents of about two dozen US areas, aged roughly 18 to 89 years, made up the participants. Participant reports of clinical history set cohort assignment. In this sample, this clone turned up once.

The chain has TRBV6-5 and TRBJ1-3, with D unclear. This receptor was obtained from a woman in her 40s who had been exposed to COVID-19. Sample: PBMCs or T cells enriched from blood (not recorded which). The CDR3: CASSYERDSNTIYF. CDR3 in DNA: TGTGCCAGCAGTTACGAGCGGGATTCGAACACCATATATTTT.